This record covers a single T cell receptor beta chain. Antigen unknown. One end of the junction fails to match germline, which may point to a read error. TCRdb used MiXCR to reprocess the multiplex PCR reads, holding one entry per CDR3 protein. The repertoire holds under 300,000 distinct CDR3 sequences, under 35% seen once, with approximately 3.3% in the top ten. This entry is derived from a study of breast tumors, draining lymph nodes, adjacent tissues. Study results and limitations: Tumor repertoires ranked between lymph nodes and nontumor tissue in diversity, with V and J gene preferences. The data were judged consistent with most tumor T cells coming from lymph node and expanding in tumor. Tumor T cell lymph node origin was a supported hypothesis, not proven. Compared with basal-like, luminal-like tumors shared significantly more repertoire with nontumor tissue.

Breast cancer patients provided tissue from their axillary draining lymph nodes. From germline, CDR1 is WSHSY and CDR2 SAAADI. This CDR3 is 19 amino acids long. The V and J genes are TRBV10-2 and TRBJ1-6; D is ambiguous. This receptor was identified in a female donor with breast cancer. Some clones in this sample may be carry-over from other donors' samples. Input material: axillary lymph node tissue. Here the CDR3 DNA reads TGCGCCAGCAGTTACCCAAATCCGGGTTTGTCCGGACTCCGTTCACCCCCCCACTTT. Protein: CASSYPNPGLSGLRSPPHF.